This passage covers 3 T cell receptor beta chains from one sample sequenced in a study of CD8+CD57+ T cells in acquired aplastic anemia. The authors sequenced patients whose flow cytometry had shown CD8+CD57+ cell expansion. Genomic DNA, serving as template, underwent TCR beta VDJ and CDR3 profiling. TCRdb re-called the reads with MiXCR, one entry per CDR3 protein. The sample includes over 150,000 distinct CDR3 sequences, roughly 54% seen only once; the top ten take 10% to 15%. The sequenced material came from sorted CD4+, CD8+, or CD8+CD57+ T cells (not recorded which) from PBMCs. Source of these receptors: a human donor with aplastic anemia.

The V gene is TRBV24-1, the J gene TRBJ1-1; a weak D match, TRBD1 (5 bases). Germline CDR1 and CDR2: KGHDR and SFDVKD. This CDR3 is built from 13 residues. V was clipped by 7 bases and J by 5 bases, with 13 bases between them. CDR3 coding DNA: TGTGCCACCAGGGGAGCAGGGTGGACTGAAGCTTTCTTT. Its protein is CATRGAGWTEAFF.

As regards this clonotype: An end of the junction does not agree with germline; a read error may underlie this. This sequence joins TRBV15 and TRBJ2-1, with 14 positions matching TRBD2. The germline gives CDR1 LNHNV, CDR2 YYDKDF (reference sequence). The CDR3 sequence is 18 residues long. CDR3 protein: CATSRPRLAGGLCNEQSF. The CDR3 DNA reads TGTGCCACCAGCAGACCCCGACTAGCGGGGGGGTTATGCAATGAGCAGTCCTTC.

The chain employs TRBV19 and TRBJ1-2, with D possibly being TRBD1 (6 bases). Trimming removed 5 bases at V and 4 bases at J, with 14 bases between. The CDR3 extends over 14 amino acids. The V gene's germline CDR1 is LNHDA and CDR2 SQIVND (reference sequence). Here the CDR3 DNA reads TGTGCCAGTAGTTTACGGACAGATGGCTATGGCTACACCTTC. It encodes CASSLRTDGYGYTF.